These 26 T cell receptor beta chains came from one sample sequenced in a study of EBV T-cell therapy then PD-1 blockade in nasopharyngeal carcinoma. Treatment specified: AdE1-LMPpoly-expanded autologous EBV-specific T-cell therapy followed by anti-PD-1 nivolumab. No antigens are known for them. Data came from immunoSEQ multiplex PCR; TCRdb stores just in-frame clones and leaves some out. The sample has about 20,000 clones, under 90% seen once. The sequencing used CD8+ T cells from blood, collected at day -245 from a patient whose treatment included autologous EBV-specific T cells and nivolumab. The receptor set was obtained from a man between 35 and 55 years old with nasopharyngeal carcinoma.

The genes are TRBV28 and TRBJ1-4; TRBD1 matches at 9 bases. CDR3 length: 16 amino acids. V lost 6 bases, J lost 8 bases, and 13 bases stayed unmatched. Germline V CDR1 and CDR2: MDHEN, SYDVKM. CDR3 coding DNA: TGTGCCAGCAGGGTACAGGGGGCATCAGGCGACGAAAAACTGTTTTTT. Its translation: CASRVQGASGDEKLFF. The full variable domain, with the rest looked up from reference TRBV28 and TRBJ1-4, is DVKVTQSSRYLVKRTGEKVFLECVQDMDHENMFWYRQDPGLGLRLIYFSYDVKMKEKGDIPEGYSVSREKKERFSLILESASTNQTSMYLCASRVQGASGDEKLFFGSGTQLSVL.

The J gene is TRBJ1-1, the V gene TRBV7-8; possibly TRBD1 for D (5 bases). Germline V gene lookup returns CDR1 SGHVS and CDR2 FQNEAQ. With 3 bases removed from V and 5 bases from J, the gap between germline ends came to 13 bases. The CDR3 has 14 residues. CDR3 coding DNA: TGTGCCAGCAGCTTCAAGGGGCCGGTGACTGAAGCTTTCTTT. Translation: CASSFKGPVTEAFF.

This sequence joins TRBV24-1 and TRBJ2-5; no firm D call. CDR3 length: 14 residues. Germline loops: CDR1 KGHDR, CDR2 SFDVKD. V shed 12 bases and J shed 1 base, with 17 bases lying between them. This chain's CDR3 is CALGFGSTQETQYF. CDR3 nucleotides: TGTGCCCTCGGGTTCGGCAGCACCCAAGAGACCCAGTACTTC.

In its sample, this clone was seen a few times. The gene calls are TRBV15 and TRBJ2-2, with 8 positions matching TRBD1. This CDR3 is built from 14 residues. Per germline, CDR1 LNHNV and CDR2 YYDKDF (reference sequence). With V trimmed by 8 bases and J by 3 bases, 5 bases remained unmatched. The CDR3 spells CATHPDRDTGELFF. The CDR3 nucleotides are TGTGCCACCCATCCGGACAGGGACACCGGGGAGCTGTTTTTT. Looking up the rest from reference TRBV15 and TRBJ2-2 gives the full variable domain: DAMVIQNPRYQVTQFGKPVTLSCSQTLNHNVMYWYQQKSSQAPKLLFHYYDKDFNNEADTPDNFQSRRPNTSFCFLDIRSPGLGDTAMYLCATHPDRDTGELFFGEGSRLTVL.

The V gene is TRBV12-3 or TRBV12-4, the J gene TRBJ1-5; TRBD1 matches at 8 bases. V was clipped by 1 base and J by 16 bases; unmatched bases: 3. This CDR3 is 11 amino acids long. CDR3 region: CASSLGQGKHF. The CDR3 region has the DNA TGTGCCAGCAGTTTAGGACAGGGGAAACATTTT.

This chain uses TRBV7-9 with TRBJ2-5, with TRBD2 matching over 7 bases. In germline, CDR1 is SEHNR, CDR2 FQNEAQ (reference sequence). CDR3 size: 15 residues. Germline trimming cut 1 base from V and 3 bases from J; bases unmatched to any gene: 5. The CDR3 spells CASSLGTSGKETQYF. The CDR3 DNA follows: TGTGCCAGCAGCTTAGGGACTAGTGGCAAAGAGACCCAGTACTTC.

The chain joins TRBV2 to TRBJ2-7; the D gene is possibly TRBD1 (5 bases). Germline CDR1 is SNHLY and CDR2 is FYNNEI. The ends were cut back, 8 bases at V and 1 base at J, with 18 bases in the middle. The CDR3 sequence is 15 residues long. The CDR3 loop reads CASPRRGHLSYEQYF. The CDR3 DNA follows: TGTGCCAGCCCCCGCCGCGGACACTTATCCTACGAGCAGTACTTC. The entire variable domain, with the rest obtained from reference TRBV2 and TRBJ2-7, is as follows: EPEVTQTPSHQVTQMGQEVILRCVPISNHLYFYWYRQILGQKVEFLVSFYNNEISEKSEIFDDQFSVERPDGSNFTLKIRSTKLEDSAMYFCASPRRGHLSYEQYFGPGTRLTVT.

The gene calls are TRBV19 and TRBJ2-1, with unresolved D. CDR1 and CDR2 (germline): LNHDA, SQIVND (reference sequence). The CDR3 runs to 15 residues. With 4 bases removed from V and 0 bases from J, the gap between germline ends came to 10 bases. CDR3 nucleotides: TGTGCCAGTAGTACAGAGTACATCTCCTACAATGAGCAGTTCTTC. This codes for CASSTEYISYNEQFF.

The rearrangement uses TRBV6-2 or TRBV6-3 and TRBJ1-1; D is unclear. The CDR3 contains 12 residues. The germline V gene encodes CDR1 MNHEY and CDR2 SVGEGT. V was clipped by 0 bases and J by 10 bases, with 9 bases between them. The CDR3 here is CASSYSIRAAFF. CDR3 sequence (DNA): TGTGCCAGCAGTTACTCGATACGTGCAGCTTTCTTT.

The chain links TRBV4-3 to TRBJ2-5; TRBD1 matches at 7 bases. Germline V gives CDR1 LGHNA, CDR2 YSLEER. The CDR3 contains 16 residues. Germline trimming cut 0 bases from V and 1 base from J; bases unmatched to any gene: 5. CDR3 nucleotide sequence: TGCGCCAGCAGCCAAGAACAGGGGTCAGCCCAAGAGACCCAGTACTTC. Translation gives CASSQEQGSAQETQYF.

The chain combines TRBV5-6 with TRBJ1-4; D possibly corresponds to TRBD1 (6 bases). The germline V gene encodes CDR1 SGHDT and CDR2 YYEEEE. V shed 3 bases and J shed 4 bases, with 10 bases lying between them. The CDR3 is 14 residues long. The CDR3 is CASSWGQFNEKLFF. In DNA form, the CDR3 reads TGTGCCAGCAGCTGGGGACAATTTAATGAAAAACTGTTTTTT.

The V gene is TRBV6-4, the J gene TRBJ2-3, with 9 bases aligning to TRBD1. The germline gives CDR1 MRHNA, CDR2 SNTAGT. The CDR3 spans 16 residues. V shed 3 bases and J 5 bases; nucleotides not matched to a gene: 9. CDR3 protein: CASSETPGQGEDTQYF. The CDR3 DNA follows: TGTGCCAGCAGTGAGACTCCGGGACAGGGAGAAGATACGCAGTATTTT.

This chain uses TRBV15 with TRBJ2-1; D is possibly TRBD2 (5 bases). Germline-derived CDR1 and CDR2 are LNHNV and YYDKDF (reference sequence). The germline V and J ends were trimmed by 1 base and 0 bases, with 7 bases remaining between them. This CDR3 is 15 amino acids long. The DNA of the CDR3 is TGTGCCACCAGCAGAGTGGGGAGCTCCTACAATGAGCAGTTCTTC. It codes for CATSRVGSSYNEQFF.

J is TRBJ2-2 and V is TRBV27; TRBD1 agrees at 10 bases. With 1 base clipped from V and 3 bases from J, the junction kept 11 bases outside the gene matches. CDR3 length: 19 amino acids. Germline assignment: CDR1 MNHEY and CDR2 SMNVEV (reference sequence). The DNA of the CDR3 is TGTGCCAGCAGTTTATACGCATCACTCGGACAGGGGGACACCGGGGAGCTGTTTTTT. Protein product: CASSLYASLGQGDTGELFF.

The chain employs TRBV5-1 and TRBJ1-1; D is unresolved. In germline, CDR1 is SGHRS, CDR2 YFSETQ. Trimming took 5 bases from V and 5 from J, leaving 10 bases between them. This CDR3 contains 12 residues. CDR3 nucleotide sequence: TGCGCCAGCAGGGAGGGCGGGACTGAAGCTTTCTTT. Protein product: CASREGGTEAFF.

On this clone: The junction does not match germline at one end; this may be a read error. This chain links TRBV20-1 with TRBJ1-1; no reliable D call. Per germline, CDR1 DFQATT and CDR2 SNEGSKA (reference sequence). CDR3 length equals 10 residues. The CDR3 reads CSARGGEAFF. The CDR3 DNA sequence: TGCAGTGCAAGAGGAGGTGAAGCTTTCTTT.

The gene calls are TRBV2 and TRBJ1-4, with D hard to call. V lost 6 bases and J lost 5, with 16 bases in between. This CDR3 is 15 amino acids long. CDR1 is SNHLY, CDR2 FYNNEI, per germline. The CDR3 coding sequence is TGTGCCAGCAGAGACTCCTCGCGGGTGAATGAAAAACTGTTTTTT. This translates into CASRDSSRVNEKLFF.

The rearrangement links TRBV6-2 or TRBV6-3 to TRBJ1-6; TRBD1 aligns across 10 bases. Germline values: CDR1 MNHEY, CDR2 SVGEGT. The V segment lost 2 bases and the J segment 0 bases; nucleotides outside the gene matches: 7. The CDR3 extends over 19 amino acids. The DNA for the CDR3 is TGTGCCAGCAGTTACCCGGGACAGGGGTTTAGCTCCTATAATTCACCCCTCCACTTT. Amino acids: CASSYPGQGFSSYNSPLHF.

The chain recombines TRBV5-4 with TRBJ2-5; TRBD2 might be the D (7 bases). CDR3 size: 14 residues. Germline V gene lookup returns CDR1 SGHNT and CDR2 YYREEE (reference sequence). V shed 0 bases and J shed 5 bases, with 11 bases lying between them. The CDR3 DNA sequence: TGTGCCAGCAGCTTGGAAGGGGGAGGGGAGACCCAGTACTTC. As protein: CASSLEGGGETQYF.

This clone was seen only a few times. This chain connects TRBV4-3 to TRBJ2-5; maybe TRBD2 (6 bases). The V end was cut by 1 base, the J end by 5 bases, with 14 bases between. CDR3 length equals 15 residues. Germline V lookup: CDR1 LGHNA, CDR2 YSLEER. The CDR3 DNA follows: TGCGCCAGCAGCCAAGGGCCCACTAGCCTGGAGACCCAGTACTTC. It specifies CASSQGPTSLETQYF.

The V gene is TRBV5-4, the J gene TRBJ1-1; 8 bases are shared with TRBD1. Germline loops: CDR1 SGHNT, CDR2 YYREEE (reference sequence). V was pared by 2 bases and J by 8 bases, with 11 bases of the junction left unmatched. The CDR3 is 15 residues long. The CDR3 DNA sequence: TGTGCCAGCAGCTTTCAGGGGGCGCGCCGGGAGGAAGCTTTCTTT. This gives the protein CASSFQGARREEAFF.

The count of this clone is one. The chain couples TRBV7-9 to TRBJ2-1; D remains ambiguous. Trimming cost V 6 bases and J 0 bases, with 15 bases left between them. Germline assignment: CDR1 SEHNR and CDR2 FQNEAQ (reference sequence). The CDR3 contains 16 residues. The CDR3 sequence: CASRQTPSSSYNEQFF. CDR3 DNA: TGTGCCAGCAGACAAACCCCTTCTAGCTCCTACAATGAGCAGTTCTTC.

The chain is built from TRBV18 and TRBJ2-7, with D possibly TRBD1 on 5 matching bases. Germline loops: CDR1 KGHSH, CDR2 LQKENI. V lost 4 bases and J lost 2, with 12 bases in between. This CDR3 comprises 14 residues. CDR3 DNA: TGTGCCAGCTCACTTCGACAGAGACCCTACGAGCAGTACTTC. Translated, it gives CASSLRQRPYEQYF.

This clone was counted only a few times. V and J are TRBV21-1 and TRBJ1-4; the table's D call, TRBD1, was not checked against the DNA. TRBV21-1 represents a pseudogene. The CDR3 spans 15 residues. The CDR3 sequence is CAREGGTGDDEKLFF. DNA of the CDR3: TGTGCCCGAGAGGGCGGGACAGGGGACGATGAAAAACTGTTTTTT.

The rearrangement joins TRBV4-1 to TRBJ1-1; 7 bases align to TRBD1. Germline CDR1 is MGHRA and CDR2 is YSYEKL. The CDR3 consists of 15 residues. Trimming at V came to 4 bases and at J to 4 bases, leaving 9 bases not matched to a gene. CDR3 residues: CASSLRDSLITEAFF. The CDR3, as DNA: TGCGCCAGCAGCCTTCGGGACAGTTTGATCACTGAAGCTTTCTTT.

This chain joins TRBV2 and TRBJ1-6, with D possibly being TRBD1 (6 bases). V shed 2 bases and J shed 0 bases, with 11 bases lying between them. The CDR3 is made up of 17 amino acids. Germline V gene sequence: CDR1 SNHLY, CDR2 FYNNEI. In nucleotides, the CDR3 is TGTGCCAGCAGTGAAAAGGGAGGGGGCTCCTATAATTCACCCCTCCACTTT. Protein product: CASSEKGGGSYNSPLHF.